This TCR beta chain was obtained from a study of blood T cells in healthy people across ages. Overall study findings and caveats: Both naive CD4+ cell counts and diversity were greater in long-lived donors than in aged donors.

Together with a sample-barcoded 5' primer, a J-beta primer mix was included in a second PCR lasting 7 to 11 cycles. Each cDNA was tagged by a template-switch adaptor containing 12 random nucleotides. TCRdb re-analysed the 5' RACE reads in MiXCR, keeping a single row per CDR3 protein. The sample includes about 1,500,000 distinct CDR3 sequences, 42% of them seen just once. A remark on this clonotype: Its antigen is undetermined.

The CDR3 loop spans 12 amino acids. In germline, CDR1 is SEHNR, CDR2 FQNEAQ (reference sequence). V lost 6 bases and J 6 bases, leaving 12 bases between the germline ends. This rearrangement joins TRBV7-9 to TRBJ2-7; D may be TRBD1 or TRBD2 (5 bases each). The source of this sequence is a woman aged 18-29 years in good health. The sample taken for sequencing was blood. CDR3 sequence (DNA): TGTGCCAGCAGGAGGGGTGAGGGCGAGCAGTACTTC. It codes for CASRRGEGEQYF.